A selection of T cell receptor beta chains follows, all from one sample in a study of T cell repertoires in cytomegalovirus infection. TCRdb used MiXCR to reprocess the reads, holding one entry per CDR3 protein. Altogether 450,000 to 600,000 distinct CDR3 sequences are present, approximately 40% being singletons, with the ten largest covering around 45%. Their antigens remain unidentified. Specimen: cultured PBMCs, collected from culture after CMV antigen stimulation. The receptors here all came from a human donor in good health (CMV status not recorded). Some clones in this sample may be carry-over from other donors' samples. CDR3s include the opening cysteine and the closing phenylalanine or tryptophan.

J gene,V gene,CDR3 length,CDR3 protein
TRBJ2-5,TRBV20-1,13,CSARDPQRETQYF
TRBJ2-7,TRBV4-3,16,CASSQDGGRGLYEQYF
TRBJ2-2,TRBV28,16,CASSRAGAVLTGELFF
TRBJ1-1,TRBV6-6,15,CASSSHRATNTEAFF
TRBJ1-5,TRBV20-1,15,CSASSRRQGYQPQHF
TRBJ2-7,TRBV7-2,17,CASSLQALRGRAYEQYF
TRBJ2-4,TRBV7-2,18,CASTPRGGGKMAKNIQYF
TRBJ1-2,TRBV6-2/TRBV6-3,16,CASSPYLGQDLNGYTF
TRBJ2-3,TRBV28,14,CASSGGRDTDTQYF
TRBJ1-5,TRBV6-2/TRBV6-3,14,CASSVQGPNQPQHF
TRBJ2-5,TRBV5-4,15,CASSLQGTDQETQYF
TRBJ2-1,TRBV7-2,16,CASSLIRLAGGNEQFF
TRBJ2-3,TRBV27,14,CASSHRGRGDTQYF
TRBJ1-2,TRBV15,14,CATSKDTGPYGYTF
TRBJ2-7,TRBV27,14,CASSWRYSAYEQYF
TRBJ2-3,TRBV2,16,CASSEVGGRPSGTQYF
TRBJ2-1,TRBV28,14,CASSKGGEFNEQFF
TRBJ2-3,TRBV20-1,17,CSANIPAGGRWTDTQYF
TRBJ2-7,TRBV28,13,CASISTGTYEQYF
TRBJ2-1,TRBV27,15,CASTQRGASYNEQFF
TRBJ2-5,TRBV7-6,15,CASSISNTAQFGLSF
TRBJ1-1,TRBV6-9,15,CASSPWTGRTTEAFF
TRBJ2-5,TRBV28,16,CASSLEIAGGQETQYF
TRBJ2-7,TRBV11-2,15,CASRGLMDRGYEQYF
TRBJ2-7,TRBV12-3/TRBV12-4,14,CASSLVGLAYEQYF
TRBJ2-1,TRBV27,14,CASSPQTGHNEQFF
TRBJ2-3,TRBV11-2,17,CASSHPRGGGGTDTQYF
TRBJ1-6,TRBV7-9,16,CASSSREGNTNSPLHF
TRBJ1-4,TRBV3-1,19,CASSQLAGFSFLTNEKLFF
TRBJ2-1,TRBV4-3,14,CASSPGLAGFEQFF
TRBJ2-7,TRBV19,13,CASSMAGTYEQYF